This note documents a single TCR beta chain sequence. Its antigen is as yet unknown. The table came from immunoSEQ multiplex PCR; TCRdb's copy has only in-frame clones and leaves some out. The data show 180,000 or so clones, with approximately 90% seen just once and 1.7% held by the top ten. This sample is drawn from a study of T cell responses to AZD1222 COVID-19 vaccine. Study outcomes and limitations: When two AZD1222 doses had been given, Spike-specific TCR breadth and depth rose. Researchers took repertoire samples only after the peak T cell response had come. Among spike-specific TCRs, nearly half reportedly target unmutated variant regions.

Germline V gives CDR1 SGHRS, CDR2 YFSETQ. V shed 4 bases and J shed 7 bases, with 14 bases lying between them. The CDR3 totals 14 residues. Analysis merged second doses at about 4 or about 12 weeks. This sample comprised peripheral blood, obtained 28 days after the second AZD1222 dose. The sequence was collected from an adult who received the AZD1222 COVID-19 vaccine. The gene calls are TRBV5-1 and TRBJ1-4; D is perhaps TRBD1 (5 bases). CDR3: CASSPGGGVEKLFF. CDR3 nucleotide sequence: TGCGCCAGCAGCCCGGGCGGGGGGGTTGAAAAACTGTTTTTT.